The clone carrying this T cell receptor beta chain was found a few times. What it binds is unknown. Researchers built TCR beta libraries using quantitative 5'-RACE with molecular barcodes. One entry per CDR3 protein, called by TCRdb with MiXCR from the 5' RACE reads. Of 250,000 to 350,000 distinct CDR3 sequences detected, less than 25% appear once; the ten largest clones hold roughly 3.6%. This sample was taken from a study of CD8 T cells in ankylosing spondylitis. Study-level points and caveats: Before this, some motif variants had been reported in reactive arthritis synovial fluid and blood. CD8+ by phenotype, disease-linked clones were relatively rare in peripheral blood. Reportedly, significant enrichment of disease-linked clones occurred in matched ankylosing spondylitis synovial fluid.

The sequenced sample was blood, either unsorted or a sorted T cell fraction (not recorded which). This TCR was recovered from a female donor with ankylosing spondylitis or in good health (not recorded which).

This CDR3 reads CSARRLAGGEETQYF. In nucleotides, the CDR3 is TGCAGTGCTAGACGACTAGCGGGAGGGGAAGAGACCCAGTACTTC. The chain links TRBV20-1 to TRBJ2-5; 14 positions agree with TRBD2. J gave up 3 bases and V 2 bases, and 2 bases lay outside the gene matches. Per germline, CDR1 DFQATT and CDR2 SNEGSKA (reference sequence). This CDR3 contains 15 residues.